The clone carrying this TCR beta chain was seen only a few times. These data belong to a study of blood T cells in healthy people across ages. Through a sample-barcoded 5' primer and a J-beta primer mix, a second PCR was run for roughly 7 to 11 cycles. Via MiXCR, TCRdb re-called the 5' RACE reads, giving one row per CDR3 protein. This table holds fewer than 1,200,000 distinct CDR3 sequences, roughly a quarter found once. The junction had 6 bases not matched to a gene; V was cut back by 2 bases and J by 5 bases. The CDR3 is made up of 15 amino acids. The data also belong to a second study, concerning T cells of mothers and their children. From that study: During the second PCR, the M1S primer introduced sample barcodes along with 2-4 random nucleotides. There were over 9.5 million TCR beta CDR3 reads from each mother and about 3 million from each child.

V and J are TRBV12-3 or TRBV12-4 and TRBJ2-3, with 8 bases identical to TRBD1. The sequence came from a girl aged 2 to 10 in good health. The sample comprised blood. CDR3 sequence reads: CASSLTGGLLDTQYF. The CDR3, as DNA: TGTGCCAGCAGTTTAACAGGGGGTTTGTTAGATACGCAGTATTTT.